This T cell receptor beta chain emerged from a study of sequential checkpoint blockade in melanoma. Treatment noted: randomized to nivolumab then ipilimumab (arm A) or the reverse (arm B). From thawed PBMCs, live CD3+CD8+ cells negative for CD19 and CD56 were sorted. The V end lost 0 bases, the J end lost 12 bases, and 23 bases lay between the germline ends. CDR3 length equals 17 residues. The germline CDR1 and CDR2 sequences are LGHNA and YSLEER. On this clone: In the same sample, other DNA sequences code for this CDR3.

Profiling relied on immunoSEQ multiplex PCR, and the TCRdb table lists in-frame clones only, not all of them. Of some 16,000 clones in the sample, 70% to 80% were seen once. The sequence derives from a human donor with melanoma. Source: CD8+ T cells sorted from blood (inferred from file names), taken from a patient given nivolumab and ipilimumab in sequence. The V and J genes are TRBV4-3 and TRBJ1-4; D remains ambiguous. DNA of the CDR3: TGCGCCAGCAGCCAAGATGGCACAATCGGAGGTAGAAAGGAACTGTTTTTT. It specifies CASSQDGTIGGRKELFF.